This TCR beta chain stems from a study of shared clonotypes between healthy human individuals (TCRdb year 2020). Looking at the study overall: The cohort comprised two women and a few men aged 18 to 49 years. To estimate repertoire size and how much clonotype sharing occurs between individuals, the study deeply sequenced the blood TCR repertoires of 5 or 6 healthy adults. To increase sequencing depth and limit assay-specific biases, TCR repertoire library preparation and sequencing were carried out by different laboratories using diverse techniques. Between about 0.9 and 10 billion PBMCs per donor were obtained by leukapheresis. For each donor, CD4 naive and CD4 memory were each run on three plates, CD8 naive on two plates, and CD8 memory on one plate.

The trim is 0 bases for V and 2 bases for J, with a gap of 11 bases between the germline ends. As encoded in the germline V gene, CDR1 is LGHNT while CDR2 is FRNRAP. From the cysteine up to the phenylalanine, the CDR3 has a length of 15 residues. Only CDR3 DNA is held: 45 bases, read in frame from base 1. The research as a whole found: Pairwise subsampling led to the expectation that sequencing depth would affect the degree of clonotype sharing among donors. Naive subsets generally had larger estimated clonotype richness than memory subsets. Sharing across several donors was observed for approximately 4.6% of naive CD4, 3% to 3.5% of naive CD8, 2% to 2.5% of memory CD4, and roughly 0.43% of memory CD8 clonotypes. Higher generation probabilities were observed for clonotypes shared by all four sorted-subset donors than for non-shared clonotypes. Incomplete sequencing was indicated by rarefaction of sorted-subset datasets, despite the large sequencing depth. Sampling was restricted to blood, and TCR repertoires in tissue are likely to differ from TCR repertoires in blood. The small number of donors limited the genetic and exposure-history diversity represented.

For the CD8 naive samples, CD45RO-negative cells were positively selected for CCR7, yielding a CD45RA+CCR7+ population from which TemRA cells were excluded. The donors were healthy, HIV-negative adults who had no recently reported acute infections or vaccinations. All donors were Caucasian adults living in Nashville, Tennessee, USA. Blood was collected by leukapheresis, and PBMCs were isolated by Ficoll-Histopaque density gradient centrifugation and then cryopreserved in liquid nitrogen vapor phase. Purity and quantity of every magnetically sorted T cell population were checked by analytical flow cytometry. Genomic DNA was isolated from every sorted fraction and measured by UV absorbance on a Nanodrop 2000c. A note on this clone: This receptor's antigen is unknown. Base qualities are missing; no much larger clone stands one base away.

TCR CDR3 regions were amplified from genomic DNA by multiplex PCR using the deep immunoSEQ assay. Extracted genomic DNA from each cell subset was distributed evenly across all wells of several immunoSEQ 96-well plates, and each plate was treated as a replicate. For sorted subsets, 150 to 250 ng of genomic DNA, equivalent to 25,000 to 30,000 T cell genomes, went into each replicate PCR. Purified libraries were quantified with a Qubit 3.0 fluorometer, sized on a Bioanalyzer 2100, and re-quantified with the KAPA Library Quantification kit. A separate single-read 150-cycle Illumina NextSeq 550 flow cell was used to sequence each immunoSEQ 96-well plate. In the source study's methods: Because only junctional sequences without quality scores were contained in the immunoSEQ output, filtering matching that applied to full-length reads could not be performed. To assign V/J genes and CDR3, sequences were annotated using PyIR, a Python wrapper for IgBLAST v1.9, with IMGT germline references. Reads were removed for weak V/J assignments (E-value above 1e-6), missing CDR3, stop codons, out-of-frame junctions, or ambiguous translated residues. V3J clonotypes were defined as sequences sharing an identical inferred V gene, J gene, and CDR3 amino acid sequence. The percentage overlap between two repertoires was calculated by dividing the number of shared unique clonotypes by the size of the smaller repertoire. RTK rarefaction, the Chao1 estimator, and Recon v2.1 estimates of unobserved clonotypes were used to assess repertoire richness. OLGA was used to compute generation probabilities for all TCRbeta clonotypes that the gDNA method yielded from a few donors. Not all clones reach the TCRdb copy of this immuneACCESS table, which keeps in-frame sequences only. Checked studies attribute under half of the gap to unresolved V genes and leave the rest unexplained. V and J calls and clone size are given by that table; D and trimming were obtained from the DNA. For this sample there are about 2,100,000 clones; about 92% appear just once. Of the sample, approximately 1.7% falls within the top ten clones.

The sequence is built from TRBV12-5 and TRBJ2-7; the best D guess is TRBD1, with 6 bases matching. Sequencing input: naive CD8+ T cells from PBMCs. In the paper's terms, the cell subset or site label means: CD45RA+CCR7+. The receptor comes from a young man in good health. Some clones in this sample may be carry-over from other donors' samples. The base sequence is TGTGCTAGTGGTTTGGTACCGAGGACAGCCTACGAGCAGTACTTC. The translation is CASGLVPRTAYEQYF.